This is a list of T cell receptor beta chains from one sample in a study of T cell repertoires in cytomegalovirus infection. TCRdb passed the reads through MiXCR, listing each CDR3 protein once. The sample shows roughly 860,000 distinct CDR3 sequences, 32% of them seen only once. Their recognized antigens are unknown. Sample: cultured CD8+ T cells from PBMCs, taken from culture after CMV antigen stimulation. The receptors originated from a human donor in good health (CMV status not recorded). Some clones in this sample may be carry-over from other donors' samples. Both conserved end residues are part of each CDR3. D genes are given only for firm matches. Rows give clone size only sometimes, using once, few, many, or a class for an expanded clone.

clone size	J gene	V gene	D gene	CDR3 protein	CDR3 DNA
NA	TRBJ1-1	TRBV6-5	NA	CASSYRQHTEAFF	TGTGCCAGCAGTTACAGACAGCACACTGAAGCTTTCTTT
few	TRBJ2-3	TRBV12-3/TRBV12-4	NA	CASSKSSGTSDTQYF	TGTGCCAGCAGCAAGTCCTCAGGGACATCGGATACGCAGTATTTT
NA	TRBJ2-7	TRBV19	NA	CTSSISGSSSEQYF	TGTACCAGTAGTATTTCGGGGAGTTCAAGCGAGCAGTACTTC
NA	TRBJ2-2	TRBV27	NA	CAIARWATNTGELFF	TGTGCCATCGCGCGATGGGCGACAAACACCGGGGAGCTGTTTTTT
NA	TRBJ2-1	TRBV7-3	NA	CASSPRASDEQFF	TGTGCCAGCAGCCCCCGGGCATCCGATGAGCAGTTCTTC
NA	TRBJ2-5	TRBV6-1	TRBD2	CASPRASGGAGETQYF	TGTGCCAGCCCAAGGGCTAGCGGGGGGGCTGGGGAGACCCAGTACTTC
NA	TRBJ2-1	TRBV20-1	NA	CSSMGQVLRPYNEQFF	TGCAGTTCTATGGGGCAGGTGCTGCGCCCCTACAATGAGCAGTTCTTC
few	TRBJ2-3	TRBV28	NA	CASSLSLTGPTDTQYF	TGTGCCAGCAGTTTATCTCTTACAGGGCCCACAGATACGCAGTATTTT
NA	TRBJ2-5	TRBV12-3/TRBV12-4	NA	CASSGGDETQYF	TGTGCCAGCAGTGGAGGGGACGAGACCCAGTACTTC
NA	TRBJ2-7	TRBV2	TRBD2	CASSYGGAPYEQYF	TGTGCCAGCAGCTACGGGGGGGCTCCCTACGAGCAGTACTTC
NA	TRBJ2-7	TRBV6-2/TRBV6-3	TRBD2	CASSRAGGFYEQYF	TGTGCCAGCAGTCGAGCGGGGGGATTCTACGAGCAGTACTTC
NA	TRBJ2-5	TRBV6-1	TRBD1	CASSSQGAGETQYF	TGTGCCAGCAGCTCACAGGGGGCAGGGGAGACCCAGTACTTC
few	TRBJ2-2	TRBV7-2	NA	CASSFYFRRKNTGELFF	TGTGCCAGCAGCTTTTACTTTCGGCGGAAGAACACCGGGGAGCTGTTTTTT
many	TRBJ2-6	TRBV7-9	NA	CASSLGASGANVLTF	TGTGCCAGCAGTTTGGGTGCCTCTGGGGCCAACGTCCTGACTTTC
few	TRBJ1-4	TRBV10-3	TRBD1	CAISAPGQGDEKLFF	TGTGCCATCAGCGCTCCGGGACAGGGAGATGAAAAACTGTTTTTT
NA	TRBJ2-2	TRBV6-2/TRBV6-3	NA	CASSSVIVRNTGELFF	TGTGCCAGCAGTTCGGTTATCGTTAGGAACACCGGGGAGCTGTTTTTT
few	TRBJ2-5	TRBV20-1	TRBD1	CSATIQGAVETQYF	TGCAGTGCTACAATACAGGGGGCTGTAGAGACCCAGTACTTC
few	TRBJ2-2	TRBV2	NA	CASSERTRGTGELFF	TGTGCCAGCAGTGAAAGGACGAGAGGCACCGGGGAGCTGTTTTTT
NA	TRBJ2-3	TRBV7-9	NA	CASSPKGTLPSTDTQYF	TGTGCCAGCAGCCCTAAGGGGACTTTACCGAGCACAGATACGCAGTATTTT
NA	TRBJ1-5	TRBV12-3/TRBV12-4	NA	CASSDDGTPGHQPQHF	TGTGCCAGCAGTGACGATGGGACACCCGGCCATCAGCCCCAGCATTTT
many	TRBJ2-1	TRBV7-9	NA	CASSFNSEQFF	TGTGCCAGCAGCTTCAACAGTGAGCAGTTCTTC
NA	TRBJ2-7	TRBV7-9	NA	CASSSYMNEQYF	TGTGCCAGCAGTTCCTACATGAACGAGCAGTACTTC
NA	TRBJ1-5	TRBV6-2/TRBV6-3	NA	CASSWVRNQPQHF	TGTGCCAGCAGTTGGGTCCGCAATCAGCCCCAGCATTTT
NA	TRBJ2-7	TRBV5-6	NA	CASSLDGTEYF	TGTGCCAGCAGCTTGGACGGGACGGAATACTTC
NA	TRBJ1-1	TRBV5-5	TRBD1	CASSLPAGQPNTEAFF	TGTGCCAGCAGCTTGCCGGCGGGACAGCCGAACACTGAAGCTTTCTTT
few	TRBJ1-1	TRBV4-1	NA	CASSQERGEAFF	TGCGCCAGCAGCCAAGAGCGAGGAGAAGCTTTCTTT
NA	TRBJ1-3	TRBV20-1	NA	CSARDRGRVSGNTIYF	TGCAGTGCTAGAGACAGGGGCAGGGTATCTGGAAACACCATATATTTT
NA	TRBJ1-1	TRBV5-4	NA	CASSLGGIRGEAFF	TGTGCCAGCAGCTTGGGGGGGATCAGGGGTGAAGCTTTCTTT
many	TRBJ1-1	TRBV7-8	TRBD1	CASSLEAGGSTNTEAFF	TGTGCCAGCAGCTTAGAAGCAGGGGGCTCAACGAACACTGAAGCTTTCTTT
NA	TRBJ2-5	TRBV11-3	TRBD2	CASSWAGGDQETQYF	TGTGCCAGCAGTTGGGCGGGGGGTGATCAAGAGACCCAGTACTTC
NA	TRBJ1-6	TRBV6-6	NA	CASSRPLRDSPLHF	TGTGCCAGCAGTCGCCCCCTCCGGGATTCACCCCTCCACTTT
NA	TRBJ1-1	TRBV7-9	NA	CASSSRDPEAFF	TGTGCCAGCAGCTCCAGGGATCCTGAAGCTTTCTTT
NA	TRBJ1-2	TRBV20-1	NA	CSALGPDPYGYTF	TGCAGTGCCCTAGGGCCGGACCCCTATGGCTACACCTTC
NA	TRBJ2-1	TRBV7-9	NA	CASSLDGGNLCEQFF	TGTGCCAGCAGCTTAGATGGCGGGAATCTTTGTGAGCAGTTCTTC
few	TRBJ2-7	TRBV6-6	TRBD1	CASTLRGRGLDEQYF	TGTGCCAGCACCCTAAGAGGCAGGGGGCTGGACGAGCAGTACTTC
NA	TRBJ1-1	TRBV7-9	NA	CASSSRQALNTEAFF	TGTGCCAGCAGCTCCCGGCAGGCCCTTAACACTGAAGCTTTCTTT
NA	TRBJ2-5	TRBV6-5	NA	CASSYNGGEVTQYF	TGTGCCAGCAGTTACAATGGGGGTGAGGTGACCCAGTACTTC
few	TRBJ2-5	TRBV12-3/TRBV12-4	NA	CASSPPTGQLETQYF	TGTGCCAGCAGTCCCCCGACAGGACAACTGGAGACCCAGTACTTC
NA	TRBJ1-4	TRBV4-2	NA	CASSQGATNEKLFF	TGTGCCAGCAGCCAGGGCGCAACTAATGAAAAACTGTTTTTT
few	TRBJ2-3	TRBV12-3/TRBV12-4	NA	CASGQSTDTQYF	TGTGCCAGCGGACAGAGCACAGATACGCAGTATTTT
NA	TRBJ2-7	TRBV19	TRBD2	CASSMPGGEGHEQYF	TGTGCCAGTAGTATGCCGGGAGGGGAAGGCCACGAGCAGTACTTC
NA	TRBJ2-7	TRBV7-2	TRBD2	CASSTSGGGHEQYF	TGTGCCAGCAGCACTAGCGGGGGGGGCCACGAGCAGTACTTC
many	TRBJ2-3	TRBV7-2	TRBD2	CASSQRLAGGPVGTDTQYF	TGTGCCAGCAGCCAACGACTAGCGGGGGGTCCCGTTGGGACAGATACGCAGTATTTT
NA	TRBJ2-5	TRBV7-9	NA	CASSRPGQTQETQYF	TGTGCCAGCAGCAGACCGGGTCAAACGCAAGAGACCCAGTACTTC
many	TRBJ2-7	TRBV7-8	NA	CASSLRSTLIHEQYF	TGTGCCAGCAGCTTACGGTCCACCCTTATTCACGAGCAGTACTTC